The next 9 T cell receptor beta chains were all read from a single sample in a study of cytomegalovirus exposure and HLA in healthy donors (dated 2017 in TCRdb). Library preparation used the immunoSEQ multiplex PCR assay. The multiplex PCR relied on a mix of 60 forward primers for TCR Vbeta segments and 13 reverse primers for TCR Jbeta segments. This immuneACCESS table, as held by TCRdb, lists in-frame sequences with V and J called but not all clones. Of the missing ones, under half trace to an unresolved V gene in checked studies; the others have no known cause. Within this sample are fewer than 200,000 clones, with over 75% of them counted one time only. 1.5% to 2% of the sample lies in the top ten. Sequencing used PBMCs. The source of these receptors is a woman younger than 30 in good health and CMV-seronegative.

This clone has just a few counts. The chain couples TRBV6-1 to TRBJ1-5, with D uncertain. Deletions cut 2 bases from V and 5 bases from J, with 10 bases between. This CDR3 is built from 14 residues. The germline V gene has CDR1 MNHNS and CDR2 SASEGT. The DNA for the CDR3 is TGTGCCAGCAGTGAAAGTGGCAGCGATCAGCCCCAGCATTTT. Encoded protein: CASSESGSDQPQHF.

The rearrangement joins TRBV6-5 to TRBJ2-5, with 8 positions matching TRBD2. Trimming took 2 bases from V and 7 from J; bases not matched to a gene: 9. Germline CDR1 is MNHEY and CDR2 is SVGAGI. The CDR3 loop spans 15 amino acids. CDR3 region: CASSYGGGRQWTQYF. DNA for the CDR3: TGTGCCAGCAGTTACGGCGGGGGGCGACAGTGGACCCAGTACTTC.

The CDR3 region is CASSLWSSGASYNEQFF. CDR3 nucleotides: TGTGCCAGCAGCTTATGGTCTAGCGGGGCCTCCTACAATGAGCAGTTCTTC. V is TRBV7-6 and J is TRBJ2-1; 9 bases are a match to TRBD2. Trimming at V came to 2 bases and at J to 0 bases, leaving 5 bases not matched to a gene. CDR3 length equals 17 residues. Germline V lookup: CDR1 SGHVS, CDR2 FNYEAQ.

This clone has just a few counts. The chain combines TRBV18 with TRBJ1-1; 7 bases line up with TRBD1. Trimming removed 0 bases from V and 8 bases from J; junction bases left unmatched: 3. This CDR3 contains 13 residues. Germline V gene sequence: CDR1 KGHSH, CDR2 LQKENI. CDR3 DNA: TGTGCCAGCTCACCACCCGGGACAGCCGAAGCTTTCTTT. Encoded protein: CASSPPGTAEAFF.

Points on this clone: Its ends do not fully match the called genes, so a read error is possible. The same CDR3 arises from other DNA sequences in this sample as well. The chain has TRBV4-1 and TRBJ2-4, with D perhaps matching TRBD2 (5 bases). CDR1 MGHRA and CDR2 YSYEKL come from the germline V gene. The CDR3 extends over 13 amino acids. The CDR3 DNA reads TGCGCCAGCAGCCAAGTCGGGGAAAACATTCAGTATTTC. Protein sequence: CASSQVGENIQYF.

The chain combines TRBV10-3 with TRBJ2-1, with D tentatively TRBD2 (6 bases). This CDR3 has 15 amino acids. In germline, CDR1 is ENHRY, CDR2 SYGVKD. The V gene lost 2 bases and the J gene lost 9 bases, with 17 bases spanning the gap. The CDR3, as DNA: TGTGCCATCAGTGAGAGCCCCCGACTAGGAGGTGAGCAGTTCTTC. Residues: CAISESPRLGGEQFF.

The gene calls are TRBV7-6 and TRBJ1-1; the match to TRBD1 covers 8 bases. Losses at the gene ends were 5 bases for V and 7 bases for J; bases not matched to a gene: 6. The germline gives CDR1 SGHVS, CDR2 FNYEAQ. The CDR3 loop spans 13 amino acids. This CDR3 reads CASSATGGSEAFF. The CDR3 DNA reads as TGTGCCAGCAGCGCCACAGGGGGAAGTGAAGCTTTCTTT.

With regard to this clone: The same CDR3 also results from other DNA sequences found in this sample. The chain couples TRBV5-4 to TRBJ2-1; 10 bases map to TRBD2. The CDR3 contains 15 residues. Germline V gene data show CDR1 as SGHNT and CDR2 as YYREEE (reference sequence). V lost 1 base and J lost 2; bases outside the gene matches: 0. CDR3 in DNA: TGTGCCAGCAGCTTGACTAGCGGGGCCTACAATGAGCAGTTCTTC. Translating gives CASSLTSGAYNEQFF.

V usage is TRBV28 and J usage is TRBJ1-1, with D perhaps matching TRBD1 (6 bases). This CDR3 comprises 12 residues. Germline CDR1 is MDHEN and CDR2 is SYDVKM. DNA for the CDR3: TGTGCTGCAAAGTTAGGGGGCACTGAAGCTTTCTTT. Its translation is CAAKLGGTEAFF.